The present T cell receptor beta chain was sequenced within a study of blood T cell repertoires in COVID-19. Germline lookup yields CDR1 LNHDA and CDR2 SQIVND (reference sequence). CDR3 size: 15 residues. J lost 8 bases, V lost 9 bases, and 16 bases had no gene match. Method: immunoSEQ multiplex PCR; TCRdb's copy keeps in-frame clones and lacks some. The sample carries fewer than 300,000 clones, 80% to 95% recorded once. The chain uses TRBV19 and TRBJ2-1, with 7 bases lining up with TRBD2. The source is a young adult with COVID-19, enrolled during active disease. Sequencing was carried out using peripheral blood. CDR3 nucleotides: TGTGCCAGGTCGGGGGGATCTCGACAATCGGATGAGCAGTTCTTC. As protein: CARSGGSRQSDEQFF. Drawing the rest from reference TRBV19 and TRBJ2-1, the complete variable domain is DGGITQSPKYLFRKEGQNVTLSCEQNLNHDAMYWYRQDPGQGLRLIYYSQIVNDFQKGDIAEGYSVSREKKESFPLTVTSAQKNPTAFYLCARSGGSRQSDEQFFGPGTRLTVL.